What follows describes a single TCR beta chain. This CDR3 is built from 14 residues. Trimming took 4 bases from V and 7 from J, leaving 15 bases between them. The germline gives CDR1 SGHRS, CDR2 YFSETQ. The source of the sample is a study of shared clonotypes between healthy human individuals. Turning to the study itself: In total, the donors were two women and a few men aged 18 to 49.

Approximately 30,000 T cell genomes, or approximately 0.3 ug DNA, went into unsorted PBMC replicate PCRs. The method was immunoSEQ multiplex PCR; TCRdb's version includes in-frame clones alone and lacks a portion of them. The sample has a few hundred thousand clones, around 79% seen once; the top ten hold approximately 12%. The origin of this receptor is a woman aged 40 to 49 in good health. Some clones in this sample may be carry-over from other donors' samples. The chain combines TRBV5-1 with TRBJ2-1; possible D gene TRBD1, 7 bases. What was sequenced was PBMCs. The CDR3 loop reads CASSAGQSPNEQFF. DNA for the CDR3: TGCGCCAGCAGCGCGGGACAGTCTCCTAATGAGCAGTTCTTC.